Given below is one T cell receptor (beta chain) in context. Its antigen is undetermined. This sample was taken from a study of shared clonotypes between healthy human individuals. The study's findings and limits: It was only blood that was sampled, and tissue repertoires likely differ. Around 5% was the fraction of naive CD4 clonotypes found shared across a few donors.

There were no recent acute infections or vaccinations among the donors, who were healthy HIV-negative adults. CD4+ cells were split into CD45RA+ naive and CD45RA-negative memory subsets. Only in-frame clones appear in the TCRdb table, and some are missing; sequencing was by immunoSEQ multiplex PCR. The data show some 2,500,000 clones, with roughly 93% seen just once and roughly 0.39% held by the top ten. The germline V gene has CDR1 SGHRS and CDR2 YFSETQ. Trimming pared 2 bases from V and 3 bases from J, leaving 12 bases between. This CDR3 contains 14 residues. The clonotype was recovered from a man aged 18 to 30 in good health. Some clones in this sample may be carry-over from other donors' samples. The sequenced sample consisted of naive CD4+ T cells from PBMCs. Regarding subset: CD45RA+ positively selected. The chain joins TRBV5-1 to TRBJ2-7; D is undetermined. CDR3 sequence reads: CASSLRVSDYEQYF. In DNA form, the CDR3 reads TGCGCCAGCAGCTTACGAGTATCTGACTACGAGCAGTACTTC.